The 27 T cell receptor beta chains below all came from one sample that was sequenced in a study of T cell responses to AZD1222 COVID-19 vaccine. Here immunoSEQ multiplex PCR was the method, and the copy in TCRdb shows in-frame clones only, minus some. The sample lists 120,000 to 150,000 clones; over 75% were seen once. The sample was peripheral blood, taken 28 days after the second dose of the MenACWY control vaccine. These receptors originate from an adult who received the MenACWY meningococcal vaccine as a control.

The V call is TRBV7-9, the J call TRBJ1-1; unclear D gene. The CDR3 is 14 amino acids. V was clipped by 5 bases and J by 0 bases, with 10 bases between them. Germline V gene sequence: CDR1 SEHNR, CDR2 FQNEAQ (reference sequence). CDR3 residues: CASSPPDLNTEAFF. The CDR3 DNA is TGTGCCAGCAGCCCGCCGGACTTGAACACTGAAGCTTTCTTT.

CDR3 sequence reads: CASSPLTVSYTEAFF. CDR3 coding DNA: TGTGCCAGCTCACCACTTACAGTTTCCTACACTGAAGCTTTCTTT. The gene calls are TRBV18 and TRBJ1-1; D ambiguous. Per the germline V gene, CDR1 is KGHSH and CDR2 is LQKENI. V was pared by 1 base and J by 3 bases, with 12 bases between. CDR3 length equals 15 residues.

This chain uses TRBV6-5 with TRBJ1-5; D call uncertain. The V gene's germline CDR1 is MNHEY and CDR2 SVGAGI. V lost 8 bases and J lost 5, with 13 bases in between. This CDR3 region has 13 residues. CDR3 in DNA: TGTGCCAGCCGAGTCACCCGGGATCAGCCCCAGCATTTT. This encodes CASRVTRDQPQHF.

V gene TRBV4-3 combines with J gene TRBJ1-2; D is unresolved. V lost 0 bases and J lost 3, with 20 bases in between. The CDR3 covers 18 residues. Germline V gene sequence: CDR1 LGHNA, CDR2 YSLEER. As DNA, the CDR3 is TGCGCCAGCAGCCAAGAGGATCAAACCGCCGGGCCGTACTATGGCTACACCTTC. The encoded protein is CASSQEDQTAGPYYGYTF.

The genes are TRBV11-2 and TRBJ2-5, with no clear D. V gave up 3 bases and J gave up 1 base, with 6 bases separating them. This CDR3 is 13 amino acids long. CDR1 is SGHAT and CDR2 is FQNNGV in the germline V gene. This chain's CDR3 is CASSFGSQETQYF. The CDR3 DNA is TGTGCCAGCAGCTTCGGTAGCCAAGAGACCCAGTACTTC. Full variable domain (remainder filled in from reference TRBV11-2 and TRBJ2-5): EAGVAQSPRYKIIEKRQSVAFWCNPISGHATLYWYQQILGQGPKLLIQFQNNGVVDDSQLPKDRFSAERLKGVDSTLKIQPAKLEDSAVYLCASSFGSQETQYFGPGTRLLVL.

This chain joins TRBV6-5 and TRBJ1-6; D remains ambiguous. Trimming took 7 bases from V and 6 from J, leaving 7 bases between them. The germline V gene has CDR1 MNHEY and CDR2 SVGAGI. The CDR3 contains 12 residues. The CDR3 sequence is CASTGGNSPLHF. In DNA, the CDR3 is TGTGCCAGCACCGGAGGTAATTCACCCCTCCACTTT.

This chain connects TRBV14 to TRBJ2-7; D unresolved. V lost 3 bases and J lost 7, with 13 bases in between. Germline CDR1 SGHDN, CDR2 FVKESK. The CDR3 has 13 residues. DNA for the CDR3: TGTGCCAGCAGCCACGACTGGGCGCAGGAGCAGTACTTC. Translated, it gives CASSHDWAQEQYF.

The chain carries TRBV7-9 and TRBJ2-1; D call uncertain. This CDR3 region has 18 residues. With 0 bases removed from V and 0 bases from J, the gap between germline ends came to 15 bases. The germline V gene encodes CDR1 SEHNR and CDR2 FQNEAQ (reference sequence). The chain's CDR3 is CASSLARIPTSSYNEQFF. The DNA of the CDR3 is TGTGCCAGCAGCTTAGCGCGAATCCCGACCAGCTCCTACAATGAGCAGTTCTTC.

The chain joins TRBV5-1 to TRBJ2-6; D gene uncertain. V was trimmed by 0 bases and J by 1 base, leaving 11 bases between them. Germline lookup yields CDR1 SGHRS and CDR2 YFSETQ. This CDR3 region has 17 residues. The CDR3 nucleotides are TGCGCCAGCAGCTTGGGCGAAAGGGTATCTGGGGCCAACGTCCTGACTTTC. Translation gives CASSLGERVSGANVLTF. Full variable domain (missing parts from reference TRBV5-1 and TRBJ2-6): KAGVTQTPRYLIKTRGQQVTLSCSPISGHRSVSWYQQTPGQGLQFLFEYFSETQRNKGNFPGRFSGRQFSNSRSEMNVSTLELGDSALYLCASSLGERVSGANVLTFGAGSRLTVL.

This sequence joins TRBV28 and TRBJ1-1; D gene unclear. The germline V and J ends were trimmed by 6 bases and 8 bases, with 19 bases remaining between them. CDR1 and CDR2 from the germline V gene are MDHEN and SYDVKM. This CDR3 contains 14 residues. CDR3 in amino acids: CASSSTRRGREAFF. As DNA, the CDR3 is TGTGCCAGCAGCTCCACTAGACGAGGAAGGGAAGCTTTCTTT.

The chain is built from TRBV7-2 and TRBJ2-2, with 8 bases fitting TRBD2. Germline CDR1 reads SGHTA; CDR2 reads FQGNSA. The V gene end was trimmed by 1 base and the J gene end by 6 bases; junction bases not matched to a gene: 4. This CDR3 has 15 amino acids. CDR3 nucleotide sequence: TGTGCCAGCAGCTTAGTCAGCGGGAGTGCCGGGGAGCTGTTTTTT. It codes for CASSLVSGSAGELFF.

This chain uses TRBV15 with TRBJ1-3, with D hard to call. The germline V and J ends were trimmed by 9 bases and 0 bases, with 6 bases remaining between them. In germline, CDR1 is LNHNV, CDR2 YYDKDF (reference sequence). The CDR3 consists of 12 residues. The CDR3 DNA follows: TGTGCCACTGGAGTCTCTGGAAACACCATATATTTT. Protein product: CATGVSGNTIYF.

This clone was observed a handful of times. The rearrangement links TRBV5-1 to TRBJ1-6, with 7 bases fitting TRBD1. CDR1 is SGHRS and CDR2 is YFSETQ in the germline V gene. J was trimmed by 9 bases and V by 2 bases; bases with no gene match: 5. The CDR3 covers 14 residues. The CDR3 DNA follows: TGCGCCAGCAGCTTTGGGACAGACTTTTCACCCCTCCACTTT. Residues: CASSFGTDFSPLHF.

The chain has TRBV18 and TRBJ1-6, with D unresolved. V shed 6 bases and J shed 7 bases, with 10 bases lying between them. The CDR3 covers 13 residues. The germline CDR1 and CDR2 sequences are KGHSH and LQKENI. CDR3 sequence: CASSFWWNSPLHF. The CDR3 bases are TGTGCCAGCTCTTTTTGGTGGAATTCACCCCTCCACTTT. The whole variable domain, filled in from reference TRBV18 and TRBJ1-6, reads NAGVMQNPRHLVRRRGQEARLRCSPMKGHSHVYWYRQLPEEGLKFMVYLQKENIIDESGMPKERFSAEFPKEGPSILRIQQVVRGDSAAYFCASSFWWNSPLHFGNGTRLTVT.

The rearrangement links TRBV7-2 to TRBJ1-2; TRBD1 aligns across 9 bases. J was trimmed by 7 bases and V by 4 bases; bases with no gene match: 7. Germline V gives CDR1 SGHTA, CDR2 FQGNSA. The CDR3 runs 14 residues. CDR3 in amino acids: CASSYTGGEGGYTF. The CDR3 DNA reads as TGTGCCAGCAGCTACACAGGGGGCGAGGGTGGCTACACCTTC.

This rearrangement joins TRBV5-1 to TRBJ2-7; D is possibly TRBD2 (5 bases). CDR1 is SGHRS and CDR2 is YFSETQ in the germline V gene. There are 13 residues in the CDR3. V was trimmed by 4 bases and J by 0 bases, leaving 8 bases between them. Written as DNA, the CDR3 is TGCGCCAGCAGCCCCGGGAACTCCTACGAGCAGTACTTC. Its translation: CASSPGNSYEQYF.

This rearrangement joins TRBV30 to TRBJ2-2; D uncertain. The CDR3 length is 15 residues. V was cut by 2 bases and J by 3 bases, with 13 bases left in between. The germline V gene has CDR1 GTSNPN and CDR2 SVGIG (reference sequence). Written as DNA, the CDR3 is TGTGCCTGGAGTCCCAGGACCCGAGACACCGGGGAGCTGTTTTTT. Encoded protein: CAWSPRTRDTGELFF.

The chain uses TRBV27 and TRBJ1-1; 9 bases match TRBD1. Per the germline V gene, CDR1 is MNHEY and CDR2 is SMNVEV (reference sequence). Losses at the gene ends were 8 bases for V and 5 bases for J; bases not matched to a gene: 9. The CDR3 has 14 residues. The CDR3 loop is CASRITGGRTEAFF. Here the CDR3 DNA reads TGTGCCAGCCGAATAACAGGGGGCCGAACTGAAGCTTTCTTT.

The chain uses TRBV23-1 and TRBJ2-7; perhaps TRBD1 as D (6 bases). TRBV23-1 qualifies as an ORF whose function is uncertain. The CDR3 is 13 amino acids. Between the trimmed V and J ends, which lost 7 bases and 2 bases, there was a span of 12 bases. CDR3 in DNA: TGCGCCAGCACCAGACAGGCTGCCTACGAGCAGTACTTC. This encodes CASTRQAAYEQYF.

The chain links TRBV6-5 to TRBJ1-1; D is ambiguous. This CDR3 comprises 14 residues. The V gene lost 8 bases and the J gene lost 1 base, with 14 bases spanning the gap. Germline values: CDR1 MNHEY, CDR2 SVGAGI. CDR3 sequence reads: CASGLGSGNTEAFF. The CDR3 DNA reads TGTGCCAGCGGCCTGGGATCGGGGAACACTGAAGCTTTCTTT.

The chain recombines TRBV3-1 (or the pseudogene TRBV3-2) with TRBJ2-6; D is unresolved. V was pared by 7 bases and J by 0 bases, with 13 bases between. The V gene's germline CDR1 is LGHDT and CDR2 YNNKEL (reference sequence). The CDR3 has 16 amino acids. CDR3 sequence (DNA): TGTGCCAGCACCGTAGGAGCGTACTCTGGGGCCAACGTCCTGACTTTC. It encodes CASTVGAYSGANVLTF.

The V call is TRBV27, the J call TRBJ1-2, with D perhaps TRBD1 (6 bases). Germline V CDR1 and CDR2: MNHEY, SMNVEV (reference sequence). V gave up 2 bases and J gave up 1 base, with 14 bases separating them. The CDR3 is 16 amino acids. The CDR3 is CASSLNWGAFNYGYTF. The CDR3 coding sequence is TGTGCCAGCAGTTTAAATTGGGGGGCCTTTAACTATGGCTACACCTTC.

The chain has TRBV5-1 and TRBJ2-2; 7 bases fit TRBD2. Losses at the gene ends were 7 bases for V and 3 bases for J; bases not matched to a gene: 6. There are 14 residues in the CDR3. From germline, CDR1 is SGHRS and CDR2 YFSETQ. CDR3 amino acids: CASSTGGYTGELFF. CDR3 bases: TGCGCCAGCTCCACGGGGGGATACACCGGGGAGCTGTTTTTT.

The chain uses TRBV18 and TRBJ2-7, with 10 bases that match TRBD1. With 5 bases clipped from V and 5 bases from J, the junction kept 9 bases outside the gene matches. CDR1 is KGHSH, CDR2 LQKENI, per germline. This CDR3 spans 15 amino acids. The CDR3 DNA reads TGTGCCAGCTCAAGCCGGGACAGGGGTGTAGACGAGCAGTACTTC. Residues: CASSSRDRGVDEQYF.

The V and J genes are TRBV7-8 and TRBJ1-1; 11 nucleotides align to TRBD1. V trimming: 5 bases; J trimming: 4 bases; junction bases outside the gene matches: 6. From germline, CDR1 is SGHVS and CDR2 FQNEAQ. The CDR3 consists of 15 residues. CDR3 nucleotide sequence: TGTGCCAGCAGCCCGGGGACAGGGGGAGGCACTGAAGCTTTCTTT. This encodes CASSPGTGGGTEAFF.

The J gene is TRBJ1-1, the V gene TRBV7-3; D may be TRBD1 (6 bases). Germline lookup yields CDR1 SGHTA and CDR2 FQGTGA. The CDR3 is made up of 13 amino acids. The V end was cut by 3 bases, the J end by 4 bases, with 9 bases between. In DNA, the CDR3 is TGTGCCAGCAGCTTCAACAGGGCCACTGAAGCTTTCTTT. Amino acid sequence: CASSFNRATEAFF.

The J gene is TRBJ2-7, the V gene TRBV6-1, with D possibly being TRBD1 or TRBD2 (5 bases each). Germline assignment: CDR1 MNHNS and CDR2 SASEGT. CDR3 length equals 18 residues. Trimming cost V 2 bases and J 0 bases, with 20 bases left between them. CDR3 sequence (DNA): TGTGCCAGCAGTGAATGGGGTCCGGACATTACTAGCTCCTACGAGCAGTACTTC. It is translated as CASSEWGPDITSSYEQYF.